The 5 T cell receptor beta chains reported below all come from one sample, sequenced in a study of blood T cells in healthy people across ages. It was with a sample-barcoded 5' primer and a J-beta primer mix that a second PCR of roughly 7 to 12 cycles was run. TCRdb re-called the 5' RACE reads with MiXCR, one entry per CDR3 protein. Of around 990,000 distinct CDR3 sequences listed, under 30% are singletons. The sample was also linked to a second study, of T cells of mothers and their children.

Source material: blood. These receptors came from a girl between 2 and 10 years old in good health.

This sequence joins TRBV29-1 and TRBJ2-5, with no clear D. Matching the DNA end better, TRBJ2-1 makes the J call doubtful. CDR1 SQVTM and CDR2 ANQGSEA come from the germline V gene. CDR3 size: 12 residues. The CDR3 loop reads CSVARSDDEQFF. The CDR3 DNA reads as TGCAGCGTTGCCCGGTCTGATGATGAGCAGTTCTTC.

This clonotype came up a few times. CDR3 protein: CASSRTSGAEETQYF. For the CDR3, the DNA is TGTGCCAGCAGTCGGACTAGCGGGGCCGAAGAGACCCAGTACTTC. The chain combines TRBV27 with TRBJ2-5; TRBD2 agrees at 12 bases. CDR1 is MNHEY and CDR2 is SMNVEV in the germline V gene (reference sequence). The CDR3 sequence is 15 residues long. J gave up 3 bases and V 5 bases, and 4 bases lay outside the gene matches.

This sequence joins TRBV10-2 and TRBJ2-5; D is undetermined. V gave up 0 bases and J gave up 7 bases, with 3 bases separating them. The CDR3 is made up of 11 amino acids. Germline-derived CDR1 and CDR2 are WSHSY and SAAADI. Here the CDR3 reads CASSESVTQYF. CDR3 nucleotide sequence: TGCGCCAGCAGTGAGTCGGTGACCCAGTACTTC.

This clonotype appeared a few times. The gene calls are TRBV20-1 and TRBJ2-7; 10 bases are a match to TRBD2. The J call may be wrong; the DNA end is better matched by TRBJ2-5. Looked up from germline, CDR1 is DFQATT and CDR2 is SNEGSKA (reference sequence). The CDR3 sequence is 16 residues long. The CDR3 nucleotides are TGCAGTGCTAGATCCTCCGCCCCGGGACTAGCGCCGACCCAGTACTTC. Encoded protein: CSARSSAPGLAPTQYF.

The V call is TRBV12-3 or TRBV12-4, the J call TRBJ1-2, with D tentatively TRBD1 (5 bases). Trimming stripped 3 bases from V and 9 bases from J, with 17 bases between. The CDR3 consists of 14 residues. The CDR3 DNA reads TGTGCCAGCAGTTTCTCTGCCGGGACTCTGAGCTACACCTTC. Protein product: CASSFSAGTLSYTF.